Each of the 27 T cell receptor beta chains below was sequenced from the same sample in a study of blood T cell repertoires in COVID-19. The table came from immunoSEQ multiplex PCR; TCRdb's copy has only in-frame clones and leaves some out. Of roughly 42,000 clones listed, about 88% are singletons. What was sequenced was peripheral blood. These receptor sequences come from a human donor in a cohort sampled during active COVID-19.

The chain is built from TRBV5-5 and TRBJ1-2; the D is unclear. This CDR3 comprises 16 residues. Germline V gives CDR1 SGHKS, CDR2 YYEKEE (reference sequence). Between the trimmed V and J ends, which lost 4 bases and 0 bases, there was a span of 16 bases. This chain's CDR3 is CASSPSGHTTNYGYTF. As DNA, the CDR3 is TGTGCCAGCAGCCCCTCTGGGCATACAACTAACTATGGCTACACCTTC.

V is TRBV5-1 and J is TRBJ2-5; TRBD1 is a possible D gene (5 bases). V lost 7 bases to trimming and J lost 0 bases, with 10 bases between them. The CDR3 has 13 residues. Looked up from germline, CDR1 is SGHRS and CDR2 is YFSETQ. DNA of the CDR3: TGCGCCAGCGGTCGACAGTACCAAGAGACCCAGTACTTC. Encoded protein: CASGRQYQETQYF.

The chain links TRBV15 to TRBJ2-1, with D perhaps TRBD2 (6 bases). The germline gives CDR1 LNHNV, CDR2 YYDKDF (reference sequence). This CDR3 region has 18 residues. Trimming pared 0 bases from V and 0 bases from J, leaving 15 bases between. In DNA form, the CDR3 reads TGTGCCACCAGCAGAGAGGCCGCACGGGGGAGCTCCTACAATGAGCAGTTCTTC. It codes for CATSREAARGSSYNEQFF.

This chain joins TRBV4-1 and TRBJ1-1; no definite D call. The CDR3 spans 14 residues. V was shortened by 3 bases and J by 1 base, with 9 bases between the two germline ends. Looked up from germline, CDR1 is MGHRA and CDR2 is YSYEKL. The CDR3 protein is CASSHVRGNTEAFF. Written as DNA, the CDR3 is TGCGCCAGCAGCCACGTCCGGGGGAACACTGAAGCTTTCTTT.

The CDR3 DNA is TGCAGCGTTCTTCGGGACAGGGGGTTTATGCAGTACTTC. Translating it yields CSVLRDRGFMQYF. The chain carries TRBV29-1 and TRBJ2-7; 11 bases are shared with TRBD1. This CDR3 is 13 amino acids long. Germline-derived CDR1 and CDR2 are SQVTM and ANQGSEA. The ends lost 5 bases at V and 9 bases at J; junction bases unmatched: 9.

V is TRBV6-5 and J is TRBJ2-1; possibly TRBD2 for D (6 bases). Germline CDR1 MNHEY, CDR2 SVGAGI. The CDR3 length is 15 residues. V was clipped by 5 bases and J by 3 bases, with 14 bases between them. The CDR3 DNA sequence: TGTGCCAGCAGTCTTGACATCGGGGGCTACAATGAGCAGTTCTTC. Its protein product is CASSLDIGGYNEQFF.

The gene calls are TRBV3-1 (or the pseudogene TRBV3-2) and TRBJ1-6; D ambiguous. The V end was cut by 4 bases, the J end by 8 bases, with 6 bases between. This CDR3 is 12 amino acids long. In germline, CDR1 is LGHDT, CDR2 YNNKEL (reference sequence). CDR3 sequence: CASSPRDSPLHF. CDR3 DNA: TGTGCCAGCAGCCCTCGGGATTCACCCCTCCACTTT.

The V call is TRBV5-5, the J call TRBJ2-6, with unresolved D. This CDR3 is 15 amino acids long. Germline lookup yields CDR1 SGHKS and CDR2 YYEKEE (reference sequence). The V and J ends lost 0 bases and 3 bases respectively, with 7 bases between them. CDR3 in amino acids: CASSLEEHGANVLTF. For the CDR3, the DNA is TGTGCCAGCAGCTTGGAGGAGCATGGGGCCAACGTCCTGACTTTC.

V and J are TRBV5-8 and TRBJ1-2; TRBD1 agrees at 9 bases. This CDR3 is built from 14 residues. Per germline, CDR1 SGHTS and CDR2 YDEGEE. V was pared by 7 bases and J by 5 bases, with 9 bases of the junction left unmatched. This CDR3 reads CASAPGQGTYGYTF. CDR3 in DNA: TGTGCCAGCGCTCCCGGACAGGGGACTTATGGCTACACCTTC.

This clone was observed a single time. J is TRBJ1-6 and V is TRBV5-1; weak D call: TRBD1 (6 bases). Germline CDR1 is SGHRS and CDR2 is YFSETQ. The CDR3 consists of 15 residues. Trimming pared 4 bases from V and 9 bases from J, leaving 17 bases between. The CDR3 DNA reads TGCGCCAGCAGCCCGAACAGGGACCGGGGTTCACCCCTCCACTTT. Its protein is CASSPNRDRGSPLHF.

The chain carries TRBV6-1 and TRBJ1-1; TRBD1 might be the D (5 bases). Germline V lookup: CDR1 MNHNS, CDR2 SASEGT. The CDR3 has 14 residues. Trimming took off 1 base at V and 2 bases at J, with 8 bases between the two ends. The chain's CDR3 is CASSEGTINTEAFF. The CDR3 coding sequence is TGTGCCAGCAGTGAAGGGACAATTAACACTGAAGCTTTCTTT.

This chain uses TRBV4-2 with TRBJ2-1; 9 nucleotides agree with TRBD2. J was trimmed by 9 bases and V by 1 base; bases with no gene match: 7. The CDR3 length is 15 residues. The germline V gene has CDR1 LGHNA and CDR2 YNFKEQ. The DNA of the CDR3 is TGTGCCAGCAGCCAAGGGGGCGGGGGGGCGGTTGAGCAGTTCTTC. Its protein is CASSQGGGGAVEQFF.

The chain carries TRBV11-2 and TRBJ2-1; D is perhaps TRBD2 (5 bases). The ends were cut back, 6 bases at V and 5 bases at J, with 14 bases in the middle. The CDR3 runs to 14 residues. Germline assignment: CDR1 SGHAT and CDR2 FQNNGV. The CDR3 DNA is TGTGCCAGCAGTCCGGGATTTCCTAACAATGAGCAGTTCTTC. This encodes CASSPGFPNNEQFF.

V is TRBV5-1 and J is TRBJ2-1; tentatively, D is TRBD1 (5 bases). The V gene's germline CDR1 is SGHRS and CDR2 YFSETQ. V was cut by 1 base and J by 1 base, with 12 bases left in between. The CDR3 contains 16 residues. Written as DNA, the CDR3 is TGCGCCAGCAGCTTGAGTAGGGGTGGGTCCTACAATGAGCAGTTCTTC. This codes for CASSLSRGGSYNEQFF.

The chain uses TRBV2 and TRBJ2-1, with 7 bases identical to TRBD2. J lost 5 bases, V lost 4 bases, and 8 bases had no gene match. The CDR3 length is 15 residues. Germline V lookup: CDR1 SNHLY, CDR2 FYNNEI. CDR3 DNA sequence: TGTGCCAGCAGTGGTGAAGCGGGGATCCACAATGAGCAGTTCTTC. Protein: CASSGEAGIHNEQFF. The full variable domain, in which reference TRBV2 and TRBJ2-1 provide the parts outside the CDR3, is EPEVTQTPSHQVTQMGQEVILRCVPISNHLYFYWYRQILGQKVEFLVSFYNNEISEKSEIFDDQFSVERPDGSNFTLKIRSTKLEDSAMYFCASSGEAGIHNEQFFGPGTRLTVL.

The rearrangement uses TRBV5-4 and TRBJ2-1, with 9 bases lining up with TRBD2. Germline V gene sequence: CDR1 SGHNT, CDR2 YYREEE (reference sequence). With 4 bases clipped from V and 2 bases from J, the junction kept 4 bases outside the gene matches. The CDR3 has 15 residues. The CDR3 is CASSAGGGAYNEQFF. The CDR3 region has the DNA TGTGCCAGCAGCGCGGGCGGGGGGGCCTACAATGAGCAGTTCTTC. Supplemented by reference TRBV5-4 and TRBJ2-1, the full variable domain reads ETGVTQSPTHLIKTRGQQVTLRCSSQSGHNTVSWYQQALGQGPQFIFQYYREEENGRGNFPPRFSGLQFPNYSSELNVNALELDDSALYLCASSAGGGAYNEQFFGPGTRLTVL.

The rearrangement joins TRBV5-1 to TRBJ1-1; 8 bases are a match to TRBD1. CDR1 is SGHRS and CDR2 is YFSETQ in the germline V gene. This CDR3 spans 16 amino acids. V dropped 4 bases and J dropped 0; count of bases not matched to a gene: 8. The CDR3 region is CASSQYGTGMNTEAFF. CDR3 sequence (DNA): TGCGCCAGCAGCCAATACGGGACAGGAATGAACACTGAAGCTTTCTTT.

This clone was observed a single time. This chain joins TRBV20-1 and TRBJ2-7; D uncertain. Germline V gene sequence: CDR1 DFQATT, CDR2 SNEGSKA (reference sequence). The CDR3 is 12 residues long. The V end was cut by 3 bases, the J end by 7 bases, with 13 bases between. CDR3 protein: CSASSGRLEQYF. The CDR3 DNA sequence: TGCAGTGCTAGTTCTGGGCGCTTAGAGCAGTACTTC.

CDR3 residues: CASSLGGASGNTIYF. DNA for the CDR3: TGTGCCAGCAGCTTGGGAGGCGCCTCTGGAAACACCATATATTTT. The rearrangement uses TRBV5-6 and TRBJ1-3; D gene unclear. Germline CDR1 and CDR2: SGHDT and YYEEEE. V was pared by 0 bases and J by 0 bases, with 7 bases between. CDR3 size: 15 residues.

J is TRBJ2-3 and V is TRBV7-2; 11 bases are a match to TRBD1. In germline, CDR1 is SGHTA, CDR2 FQGNSA. V trimming: 5 bases; J trimming: 4 bases; junction bases outside the gene matches: 2. CDR3 length equals 14 residues. For the CDR3, the DNA is TGTGCCAGCAGCCCGGGACAGGGGGCAGATACGCAGTATTTT. Translation: CASSPGQGADTQYF.

The chain links TRBV6-2 or TRBV6-3 to TRBJ1-5; D is undetermined. The ends were cut back, 6 bases at V and 3 bases at J, with 12 bases in the middle. The CDR3 has 14 amino acids. Germline CDR1 MNHEY, CDR2 SVGEGT. The CDR3 bases are TGTGCCAGCAGGCCTGAGACACTCAATCAGCCCCAGCATTTT. Protein product: CASRPETLNQPQHF.

The chain couples TRBV5-1 to TRBJ2-2; the D is unclear. Trimming shortened V by 4 bases and J by 7 bases, and 8 bases separated the two germline ends. Germline lookup yields CDR1 SGHRS and CDR2 YFSETQ. This CDR3 has 12 residues. The chain's CDR3 is CASSLESGELFF. The CDR3 bases are TGCGCCAGCAGCCTAGAGAGCGGGGAGCTGTTTTTT.

The gene calls are TRBV5-1 and TRBJ2-5, with D possibly TRBD2 on 6 matching bases. CDR3 length: 13 amino acids. Germline CDR1 SGHRS, CDR2 YFSETQ. V lost 4 bases, J lost 5 bases, and 12 bases lay in between. The CDR3 reads CASSTGGVETQYF. For the CDR3, the DNA is TGCGCCAGCAGCACCGGAGGGGTGGAGACCCAGTACTTC.

V gene TRBV27 combines with J gene TRBJ1-1, with 8 bases identical to TRBD1. The CDR3 extends over 16 amino acids. CDR1 and CDR2 from the germline V gene are MNHEY and SMNVEV (reference sequence). Germline trimming cut 1 base from V and 5 bases from J; bases unmatched to any gene: 9. The CDR3 sequence is CASSLYPGGILTEAFF. The CDR3, as DNA: TGTGCCAGCAGTTTATACCCAGGGGGCATTTTGACTGAAGCTTTCTTT.

This rearrangement joins TRBV3-1 (or the pseudogene TRBV3-2) to TRBJ1-5, with a tentative D call TRBD1 (5 bases). This CDR3 has 16 amino acids. Germline loops: CDR1 LGHDT, CDR2 YNNKEL (reference sequence). V was clipped by 0 bases and J by 4 bases, with 13 bases between them. The CDR3 nucleotides read TGTGCCAGCAGCCAAGATCAACCAGGGCGAAATCAGCCCCAGCATTTT. Its protein is CASSQDQPGRNQPQHF.

V gene TRBV7-2 combines with J gene TRBJ1-5, with 11 bases that match TRBD1. V shed 1 base, J shed 7 bases, and the junction held 12 bases outside the gene matches. The CDR3 runs to 18 residues. Germline assignment: CDR1 SGHTA and CDR2 FQGNSA. CDR3 amino acids: CASSLGVYGTGGQQPQHF. In nucleotides, the CDR3 is TGTGCCAGCAGCTTAGGGGTCTACGGGACAGGGGGACAACAGCCCCAGCATTTT.

This clone was counted a few times. The rearrangement links TRBV7-9 to TRBJ2-1; maybe TRBD1 (6 bases). Germline V gene data show CDR1 as SEHNR and CDR2 as FQNEAQ (reference sequence). CDR3 size: 18 residues. Deletions cut 4 bases from V and 4 bases from J, with 23 bases between. The CDR3 DNA reads TGTGCCAGCAGCTCCCGTAAATGGCAGGGGCCAAATTACAATGAGCAGTTCTTC. The encoded protein is CASSSRKWQGPNYNEQFF.